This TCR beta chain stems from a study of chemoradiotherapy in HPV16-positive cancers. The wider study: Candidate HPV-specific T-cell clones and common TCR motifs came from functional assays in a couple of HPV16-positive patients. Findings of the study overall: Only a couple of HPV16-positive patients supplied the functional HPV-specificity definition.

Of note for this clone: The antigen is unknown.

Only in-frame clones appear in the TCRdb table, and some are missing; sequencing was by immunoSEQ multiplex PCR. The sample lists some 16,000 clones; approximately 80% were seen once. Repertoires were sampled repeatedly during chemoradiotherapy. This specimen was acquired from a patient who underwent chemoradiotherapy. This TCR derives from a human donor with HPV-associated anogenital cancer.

CDR3 in amino acids: CASSAGDISEQFF. Here the CDR3 DNA reads TGTGCCAGCAGTGCTGGGGATATCAGTGAGCAGTTCTTC. The chain combines TRBV9 with TRBJ2-1; no firm D call. The V gene's germline CDR1 is SGDLS and CDR2 YYNGEE. V was pared by 5 bases and J by 9 bases, with 15 bases between. The CDR3 loop spans 13 amino acids.